This T cell receptor (beta chain) is from a study of T-cell reconstitution after alpha-beta-depleted transplantation in children. Study results and limitations: Reported findings indicate that, about two months after transplant, alpha-beta T cells came from several hundred expanded clones, which were derived from non-depleted graft cells. Newly produced T cells mostly accounted for T-cell counts and diversity one year post-transplant. Elevated TCRbeta diversity at day 60 was traced, in some patients, to surviving recipient T cells and thymic progenitors.

Trimming removed 7 bases at V and 2 bases at J, with 7 bases between. This CDR3 comprises 12 residues. Unique molecular identifiers were built into the TCRbeta library. TCRdb analysed the PCR reads with MiXCR anew, one entry per CDR3 protein. The sample holds 700,000 to 850,000 distinct CDR3 sequences; 15% to 20% are singletons and the top ten take approximately 5%. A few counts support this clonotype. Its antigen is not known. This receptor was taken from a male patient between 10 and 17 years old who had a stem cell transplant for acute lymphoblastic leukemia, so the T cells may come from the graft donor. The V gene is TRBV12-3 or TRBV12-4, the J gene TRBJ2-3, with D unclear. Sequenced here: PBMCs, mostly from graft donor cells, sampled 360 days after TCRalphabeta/CD19-depleted stem cell transplant. As DNA, the CDR3 is TGTGCCAGCACCACACTCACAGATACGCAGTATTTT. As protein: CASTTLTDTQYF.